The 28 T cell receptor beta chains reported below all come from one sample, sequenced in a study of T cell changes during pregnancy in multiple sclerosis. The assay was immunoSEQ multiplex PCR, and TCRdb's table has in-frame clones only and misses some. The sample lists tens of thousands of clones, 92% occurring once. Sequenced here: peripheral blood, sampled before pregnancy. The receptor set was obtained from a female donor with multiple sclerosis, enrolled in a pregnancy study.

In its sample, this clone was seen once. V gene TRBV9 combines with J gene TRBJ2-3; no firm D call. V was shortened by 3 bases and J by 0 bases, with 8 bases between the two germline ends. Germline assignment: CDR1 SGDLS and CDR2 YYNGEE. The CDR3 has 14 amino acids. CDR3 sequence reads: CASSAHGSTDTQYF. As DNA, the CDR3 is TGTGCCAGCAGCGCACACGGGAGCACAGATACGCAGTATTTT. Filled out from reference TRBV9 and TRBJ2-3, the complete variable domain reads DSGVTQTPKHLITATGQRVTLRCSPRSGDLSVYWYQQSLDQGLQFLIQYYNGEERAKGNILERFSAQQFPDLHSELNLSSLELGDSALYFCASSAHGSTDTQYFGPGTRLTVL.

This clone was seen a handful of times. This chain joins TRBV9 and TRBJ2-2, with TRBD1 matching over 9 bases. Germline CDR1 reads SGDLS; CDR2 reads YYNGEE. With 1 base clipped from V and 3 bases from J, the junction kept 4 bases outside the gene matches. This CDR3 has 16 amino acids. In DNA form, the CDR3 reads TGTGCCAGCAGCGTAAACAGGGGGCTGTACACCGGGGAGCTGTTTTTT. It encodes CASSVNRGLYTGELFF.

V and J are TRBV2 and TRBJ2-2; 8 nucleotides agree with TRBD1. The trim removed 10 bases at V and 1 base at J, leaving 5 bases unmatched. This CDR3 has 14 amino acids. Germline CDR1 is SNHLY and CDR2 is FYNNEI. The CDR3 loop reads CATPTGVNTGELFF. The CDR3 region has the DNA TGTGCCACCCCGACAGGGGTGAACACCGGGGAGCTGTTTTTT.

J is TRBJ1-3 and V is TRBV30, with D maybe TRBD1 (5 bases). The germline V and J ends were trimmed by 1 base and 7 bases, with 17 bases remaining between them. CDR1 is GTSNPN and CDR2 is SVGIG in the germline V gene (reference sequence). This CDR3 contains 15 residues. For the CDR3, the DNA is TGTGCCTGGAGTGGGGTGGCTAACCGGGGGAACACCATATATTTT. Translating gives CAWSGVANRGNTIYF. The full variable domain, in which reference TRBV30 and TRBJ1-3 provide the parts outside the CDR3, is SQTIHQWPATLVQPVGSPLSLECTVEGTSNPNLYWYRQAAGRGLQLLFYSVGIGQISSEVPQNLSASRPQDRQFILSSKKLLLSDSGFYLCAWSGVANRGNTIYFGEGSWLTVV.

J is TRBJ1-1 and V is TRBV28, with 7 positions matching TRBD1. V lost 7 bases, J lost 4 bases, and 15 bases stayed unmatched. Germline CDR1 and CDR2: MDHEN and SYDVKM. The length of the CDR3 is 16 residues. The CDR3 spells CASIAEGALVFTEAFF. The CDR3 nucleotides read TGTGCCAGCATCGCAGAGGGGGCGCTTGTATTCACTGAAGCTTTCTTT.

This chain links TRBV9 with TRBJ1-2; D possibly corresponds to TRBD1 (6 bases). Germline lookup yields CDR1 SGDLS and CDR2 YYNGEE. Trimming removed 0 bases from V and 2 bases from J, with 14 bases in between. This CDR3 contains 16 residues. In DNA form, the CDR3 reads TGTGCCAGCAGCGTAGCTGAACAGGGCCCCAACTATGGCTACACCTTC. Protein sequence: CASSVAEQGPNYGYTF.

The chain combines TRBV4-3 with TRBJ2-7; TRBD1 agrees at 7 bases. The trim removed 3 bases at V and 0 bases at J, leaving 5 bases unmatched. CDR1 is LGHNA, CDR2 YSLEER, per germline. The CDR3 has 15 amino acids. CDR3 coding DNA: TGCGCCAGCAGCCAGGACAGGACCCCCTCCTACGAGCAGTACTTC. This codes for CASSQDRTPSYEQYF.

The chain combines TRBV4-2 with TRBJ2-3; 11 positions agree with TRBD2. CDR3 length equals 15 residues. Germline trimming cut 2 bases from V and 5 bases from J; bases unmatched to any gene: 3. Germline CDR1 reads LGHNA; CDR2 reads YNFKEQ. The CDR3 DNA follows: TGTGCCAGCAGCCAAATAGGACTAGCGGGAGATACGCAGTATTTT. Translation: CASSQIGLAGDTQYF.

CDR3 protein: CASSAGGPLSGNTIYF. The CDR3 coding sequence is TGTGCCAGCAGCGCGGGGGGGCCCCTCTCTGGAAACACCATATATTTT. This chain links TRBV9 with TRBJ1-3; possibly TRBD1 for D (6 bases). The CDR3 covers 16 residues. Germline values: CDR1 SGDLS, CDR2 YYNGEE. With 3 bases removed from V and 0 bases from J, the gap between germline ends came to 13 bases. Using reference TRBV9 and TRBJ1-3 for the parts outside the CDR3, the full variable domain is DSGVTQTPKHLITATGQRVTLRCSPRSGDLSVYWYQQSLDQGLQFLIQYYNGEERAKGNILERFSAQQFPDLHSELNLSSLELGDSALYFCASSAGGPLSGNTIYFGEGSWLTVV.

V usage is TRBV9 and J usage is TRBJ2-1, with a possible D match to TRBD2 (5 bases). Germline lookup yields CDR1 SGDLS and CDR2 YYNGEE. The CDR3 totals 14 residues. The ends were cut back, 4 bases at V and 5 bases at J, with 13 bases in the middle. The chain's CDR3 is CASSRTPGDNEQFF. CDR3 coding DNA: TGTGCCAGCAGCAGGACTCCCGGCGACAATGAGCAGTTCTTC.

This rearrangement joins TRBV6-1 to TRBJ2-4, with TRBD1 as a possible D gene (5 bases). With 8 bases removed from V and 9 bases from J, the gap between germline ends came to 11 bases. Per germline, CDR1 MNHNS and CDR2 SASEGT. CDR3 length: 11 residues. The CDR3 spells CASGASAIQYF. DNA of the CDR3: TGTGCCAGCGGGGCAAGCGCCATTCAGTACTTC.

This chain joins TRBV28 and TRBJ2-1; the match to TRBD1 covers 11 bases. The CDR3 length is 16 residues. The J segment lost 6 bases and the V segment lost 5 bases, leaving 9 bases of the junction unmatched. Germline V gene sequence: CDR1 MDHEN, CDR2 SYDVKM. As DNA, the CDR3 is TGTGCCAGCAGTGAACACAGGGGACAGGGGGTCAATGAGCAGTTCTTC. It translates to CASSEHRGQGVNEQFF.

The CDR3 sequence is CATSSQKNPNYGYTF. CDR3 coding DNA: TGTGCCACCAGCAGCCAGAAAAATCCTAACTATGGCTACACCTTC. The rearrangement joins TRBV15 to TRBJ1-2; no clear D. V gave up 3 bases and J gave up 0 bases, with 11 bases separating them. Germline assignment: CDR1 LNHNV and CDR2 YYDKDF (reference sequence). This CDR3 contains 15 residues.

This chain links TRBV4-2 with TRBJ2-6; no definite D call. Germline V lookup: CDR1 LGHNA, CDR2 YNFKEQ. Trimming stripped 0 bases from V and 4 bases from J, with 4 bases between. The CDR3 is 14 residues long. The CDR3 loop reads CASSQEAGANVLTF. The CDR3 DNA is TGTGCCAGCAGCCAAGAGGCAGGGGCCAACGTCCTGACTTTC.

The chain joins TRBV5-1 to TRBJ2-6, with a weak D call TRBD1 (6 bases). CDR3 length equals 16 residues. Trimming pared 4 bases from V and 4 bases from J, leaving 15 bases between. Germline CDR1 and CDR2: SGHRS and YFSETQ. The CDR3 DNA follows: TGCGCCAGCAGCCCCAATACAGGGACCGGGGCCAACGTCCTGACTTTC. This codes for CASSPNTGTGANVLTF.

This chain connects TRBV27 to TRBJ2-1; TRBD2 is a possible D gene (5 bases). Deletions cut 0 bases from V and 4 bases from J, with 10 bases between. In germline, CDR1 is MNHEY, CDR2 SMNVEV (reference sequence). This CDR3 contains 15 residues. CDR3 nucleotide sequence: TGTGCCAGCAGTTTATCGAGGAGAGGGTACAATGAGCAGTTCTTC. This encodes CASSLSRRGYNEQFF.

This chain uses TRBV4-1 with TRBJ2-1; possibly TRBD1 for D (5 bases). The CDR3 is made up of 13 amino acids. V lost 1 base and J 10 bases, leaving 11 bases between the germline ends. The germline gives CDR1 MGHRA, CDR2 YSYEKL. The CDR3 region is CASSQAEGAEQFF. The CDR3 region has the DNA TGCGCCAGCAGCCAAGCAGAAGGGGCCGAGCAGTTCTTC.

The V call is TRBV4-1, the J call TRBJ1-5; 7 nucleotides match TRBD1. Trimming took 0 bases from V and 2 from J; bases not matched to a gene: 7. The CDR3 extends over 17 amino acids. Per the germline V gene, CDR1 is MGHRA and CDR2 is YSYEKL. DNA for the CDR3: TGCGCCAGCAGCCAAGAGGGGACAGCCTCCGGCAATCAGCCCCAGCATTTT. Residues: CASSQEGTASGNQPQHF.

This chain links TRBV4-2 with TRBJ2-3; no reliable D call. Trimming cost V 0 bases and J 1 base, with 5 bases left between them. The CDR3 has 14 residues. The germline V gene has CDR1 LGHNA and CDR2 YNFKEQ. The CDR3 DNA follows: TGTGCCAGCAGCCAAGAAGGAGGCACAGATACGCAGTATTTT. Translated: CASSQEGGTDTQYF.

This chain uses TRBV29-1 with TRBJ1-2; TRBD1 matches at 9 bases. CDR1 and CDR2 (germline): SQVTM, ANQGSEA. Trimming at V came to 4 bases and at J to 2 bases, leaving 23 bases not matched to a gene. There are 20 residues in the CDR3. CDR3 sequence reads: CSVGRLPPGQGTSLNYGYTF. In nucleotides, the CDR3 is TGCAGCGTTGGAAGGTTGCCCCCGGGACAGGGAACTTCCTTGAACTATGGCTACACCTTC.

The chain employs TRBV28 and TRBJ2-7, with 13 nucleotides matching TRBD2. The CDR3 has 16 amino acids. The J segment lost 1 base and the V segment lost 7 bases, leaving 7 bases of the junction unmatched. Germline V lookup: CDR1 MDHEN, CDR2 SYDVKM. CDR3 loop: CASTLTLAGGSYEQYF. The CDR3 DNA sequence: TGTGCCAGCACCTTGACACTAGCGGGAGGGTCCTACGAGCAGTACTTC. Using reference TRBV28 and TRBJ2-7 for the parts outside the CDR3, the full variable domain is DVKVTQSSRYLVKRTGEKVFLECVQDMDHENMFWYRQDPGLGLRLIYFSYDVKMKEKGDIPEGYSVSREKKERFSLILESASTNQTSMYLCASTLTLAGGSYEQYFGPGTRLTVT.

This chain links TRBV6-1 with TRBJ2-1, with D unresolved. Trimming removed 5 bases at V and 1 base at J, with 12 bases between. This CDR3 has 15 amino acids. The germline V gene encodes CDR1 MNHNS and CDR2 SASEGT. The CDR3 sequence: CASSIQMISYNEQFF. Written as DNA, the CDR3 is TGTGCCAGCAGTATCCAGATGATATCCTACAATGAGCAGTTCTTC.

This clone came up once. This chain joins TRBV9 and TRBJ2-2; 10 nucleotides line up with TRBD2. Germline CDR1 is SGDLS and CDR2 is YYNGEE. The CDR3 has 19 amino acids. The junction had 12 bases not matched to a gene; V was cut back by 4 bases and J by 0 bases. The chain's CDR3 is CASSRNKPGLAANTGELFF. For the CDR3, the DNA is TGTGCCAGCAGCAGAAATAAACCCGGACTAGCGGCGAACACCGGGGAGCTGTTTTTT.

This sequence joins TRBV28 and TRBJ2-1, with D possibly matching TRBD1 (6 bases). The CDR3 contains 13 residues. Germline V gene data show CDR1 as MDHEN and CDR2 as SYDVKM. Trimming pared 8 bases from V and 7 bases from J, leaving 15 bases between. The CDR3 loop is CASQGPNSNEQFF. The CDR3 DNA is TGTGCCAGCCAGGGGCCTAATTCGAATGAGCAGTTCTTC.

The chain employs TRBV2 and TRBJ2-1; 11 bases align to TRBD1. The CDR3 runs to 14 residues. The ends lost 10 bases at V and 8 bases at J; junction bases unmatched: 10. Germline V gene sequence: CDR1 SNHLY, CDR2 FYNNEI. The CDR3 DNA is TGTGCCACGAACCGGGACAGGGGGTATGATGAGCAGTTCTTC. Translation: CATNRDRGYDEQFF.

The chain is built from TRBV28 and TRBJ2-2; TRBD1 matches 8 bases. V was pared by 6 bases and J by 1 base, with 7 bases of the junction left unmatched. Germline CDR1 is MDHEN and CDR2 is SYDVKM. CDR3 size: 16 residues. The CDR3, as DNA: TGTGCCAGCAGCGGTGGTGGACAGGGGAACACCGGGGAGCTGTTTTTT. This sequence encodes CASSGGGQGNTGELFF.

The chain joins TRBV19 to TRBJ2-3; a possible D gene is TRBD1 (6 bases). Germline CDR1 LNHDA, CDR2 SQIVND (reference sequence). This CDR3 has 15 residues. With 5 bases removed from V and 0 bases from J, the gap between germline ends came to 12 bases. CDR3 in amino acids: CASSSAGASTDTQYF. The CDR3 DNA sequence: TGTGCCAGTAGTTCGGCAGGGGCCAGCACAGATACGCAGTATTTT.

The rearrangement uses TRBV15 and TRBJ2-2; D might be TRBD2 (6 bases). Trimming shortened V by 0 bases and J by 4 bases, and 12 bases separated the two germline ends. There are 16 residues in the CDR3. Germline-derived CDR1 and CDR2 are LNHNV and YYDKDF (reference sequence). The CDR3 coding sequence is TGTGCCACCAGCAGAGATCGGGGGATTATCACCGGGGAGCTGTTTTTT. Translating gives CATSRDRGIITGELFF.